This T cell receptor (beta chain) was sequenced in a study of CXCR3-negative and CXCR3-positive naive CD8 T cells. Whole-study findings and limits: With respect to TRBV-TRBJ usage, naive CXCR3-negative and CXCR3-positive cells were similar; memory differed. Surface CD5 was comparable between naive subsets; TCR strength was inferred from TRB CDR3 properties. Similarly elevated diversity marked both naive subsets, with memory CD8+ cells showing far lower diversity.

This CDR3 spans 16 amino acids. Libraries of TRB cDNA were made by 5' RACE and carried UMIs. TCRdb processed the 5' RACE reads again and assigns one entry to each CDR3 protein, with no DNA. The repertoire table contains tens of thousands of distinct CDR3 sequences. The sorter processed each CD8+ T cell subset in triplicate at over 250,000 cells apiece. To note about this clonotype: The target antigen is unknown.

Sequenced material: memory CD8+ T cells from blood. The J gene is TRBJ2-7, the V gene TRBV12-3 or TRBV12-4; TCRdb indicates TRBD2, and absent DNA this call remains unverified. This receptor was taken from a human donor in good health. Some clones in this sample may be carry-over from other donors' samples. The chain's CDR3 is CASSYTPAERSYEQYF.